Sequencing of this TCR beta chain was carried out in a study of blood T cell repertoires in COVID-19. As for the study in general: The United States, Italy and Spain supplied acute and convalescent COVID-19 samples. In each case, the material was cDNA or gDNA derived from T cells, B-cell-depleted T cells, or PBMCs.

The CDR3 covers 17 residues. TCRdb's copy holds only in-frame clones and misses some; the assay was immunoSEQ multiplex PCR. The profile shows roughly 88,000 clones, approximately 88% of them singletons. The Seattle patients, enrolled during active infection, were followed longitudinally. Sequencing was performed on peripheral blood. The receptor comes from a woman in her sixties or seventies with COVID-19, enrolled during active disease. This chain connects TRBV1 to TRBJ1-6. TRBV1 is flagged as a pseudogene. CDR3 amino acids: CTSSQDHPSSYNSPLHF. In DNA form, the CDR3 reads TGCACCAGCAGCCAAGATCACCCGAGCTCCTATAATTCACCCCTCCACTTT.